The 29 T cell receptor beta chains below all came from one sample that was sequenced in a study of identical twins. TCRdb called the 5' RACE reads again in MiXCR, with one record for every CDR3 protein. Of around 960,000 distinct CDR3 sequences listed, around 12% were seen once; the top ten hold around 1.5%. The same specimen was also included in a second study, on yellow fever vaccine responses in identical twins.

The sequencing sample was made of PBMCs. The origin of the receptors is a woman aged 18-29 years in good health.

The chain uses TRBV6-1 and TRBJ2-3, with D unresolved. V gave up 3 bases and J gave up 0 bases, with 10 bases separating them. Germline V gene lookup returns CDR1 MNHNS and CDR2 SASEGT. This CDR3 contains 15 residues. The CDR3 DNA reads as TGTGCCAGCAGTGACGCTAGAATAAGCACAGATACGCAGTATTTT. Translating it yields CASSDARISTDTQYF.

This clonotype showed up just a few times. Written as DNA, the CDR3 is TGTGCCAGCAGTTTAGCGACAGGATATAATCAGCCCCAGCATTTT. It specifies CASSLATGYNQPQHF. V is TRBV27 and J is TRBJ1-5; D is perhaps TRBD1 (6 bases). Germline values: CDR1 MNHEY, CDR2 SMNVEV (reference sequence). This CDR3 is built from 15 residues. Trimming removed 2 bases from V and 4 bases from J, with 12 bases in between.

This clonotype was seen many times. The chain joins TRBV12-3 or TRBV12-4 to TRBJ1-2; D is unclear. The ends were cut back, 5 bases at V and 3 bases at J, with 19 bases in the middle. The CDR3 is 16 amino acids. The DNA for the CDR3 is TGTGCCAGCAGTCCGACGACGGGTGTGACTGACTATGGCTACACCTTC. Residues: CASSPTTGVTDYGYTF.

This clonotype was observed a handful of times. The chain recombines TRBV10-3 with TRBJ2-1; D is perhaps TRBD1 or TRBD2 (5 bases each). This CDR3 is built from 17 residues. The germline CDR1 and CDR2 sequences are ENHRY and SYGVKD. Trimming took off 4 bases at V and 0 bases at J, with 16 bases between the two ends. Written as DNA, the CDR3 is TGTGCCATCAGTGGGCCGGGGCGAAAGAGCTCCTACAATGAGCAGTTCTTC. It specifies CAISGPGRKSSYNEQFF.

This clonotype has ten or more counts. Here the CDR3 reads CSVAPLQGRTEAFF. DNA for the CDR3: TGCAGCGTTGCCCCGTTACAGGGCAGGACTGAAGCTTTCTTT. The V gene is TRBV29-1, the J gene TRBJ1-1; possible D gene TRBD1, 6 bases. CDR3 size: 14 residues. Germline V CDR1 and CDR2: SQVTM, ANQGSEA. V gave up 4 bases and J gave up 5 bases, with 17 bases separating them. Full variable domain (rest looked up from reference TRBV29-1 and TRBJ1-1): SAVISQKPSRDICQRGTSLTIQCQVDSQVTMMFWYRQQPGQSLTLIATANQGSEATYESGFVIDKFPISRPNLTFSTLTVSNMSPEDSSIYLCSVAPLQGRTEAFFGQGTRLTVV.

This clonotype was counted a single time. This chain uses TRBV19 with TRBJ2-7; 16 bases line up with TRBD2. The trim removed 6 bases at V and 4 bases at J, leaving 18 bases unmatched. Germline lookup yields CDR1 LNHDA and CDR2 SQIVND (reference sequence). CDR3 length: 20 amino acids. The CDR3 is CASSLVSTGTSGRAWYEQYF. The CDR3 DNA sequence: TGTGCCAGTAGCCTCGTATCAACCGGGACTAGCGGGAGGGCCTGGTACGAGCAGTACTTC.

A few counts support this clonotype. This rearrangement joins TRBV20-1 to TRBJ2-1; TRBD2 matches at 8 bases. Germline V CDR1 and CDR2: DFQATT, SNEGSKA (reference sequence). Trimming took 4 bases from V and 10 from J; bases not matched to a gene: 12. The CDR3 has 14 residues. The CDR3 DNA is TGCAGTGCTATAGGACTAGCCCGGGGCAAGGAGCAGTTCTTC. It encodes CSAIGLARGKEQFF.

This chain uses TRBV5-1 with TRBJ2-7; D unresolved. Germline lookup yields CDR1 SGHRS and CDR2 YFSETQ. There are 13 residues in the CDR3. V lost 0 bases to trimming and J lost 5 bases, with 9 bases between them. CDR3 in amino acids: CASSLGAADEQYF. The CDR3 DNA reads as TGCGCCAGCAGCTTGGGGGCAGCAGACGAGCAGTACTTC.

This clonotype was seen only a few times. The chain couples TRBV6-5 to TRBJ2-7, with 7 bases that match TRBD2. V trimming: 0 bases; J trimming: 0 bases; junction bases outside the gene matches: 5. This CDR3 comprises 16 residues. The germline V gene encodes CDR1 MNHEY and CDR2 SVGAGI. CDR3 sequence reads: CASSYSILAVSYEQYF. For the CDR3, the DNA is TGTGCCAGCAGTTACTCGATTCTAGCGGTCTCCTACGAGCAGTACTTC.

The sample holds a few counts of this clonotype. The V and J genes are TRBV5-1 and TRBJ2-3; no clear D gene. Looked up from germline, CDR1 is SGHRS and CDR2 is YFSETQ. CDR3 length equals 13 residues. V was cut by 0 bases and J by 5 bases, with 7 bases left in between. This CDR3 reads CASSLGILDTQYF. As DNA, the CDR3 is TGCGCCAGCAGCTTGGGGATCCTAGATACGCAGTATTTT.

The table lists this clonotype with a few counts. J is TRBJ2-1 and V is TRBV13, with 8 bases identical to TRBD2. CDR3 length: 15 amino acids. Germline CDR1 PRHDT, CDR2 FYEKMQ (reference sequence). Losses at the gene ends were 2 bases for V and 6 bases for J; bases not matched to a gene: 6. The CDR3: CASSLSAGVPNEQFF. CDR3 sequence (DNA): TGTGCCAGCAGCTTATCAGCGGGAGTCCCCAATGAGCAGTTCTTC.

This clonotype was seen a handful of times. This chain uses TRBV6-1 with TRBJ2-2; 8 bases match TRBD1. The CDR3 extends over 16 amino acids. Germline V gene sequence: CDR1 MNHNS, CDR2 SASEGT. After removal of 6 bases from V and 2 bases from J, the junction contained 8 bases not matched to a gene. The CDR3 coding sequence is TGTGCCAGCAGCCACCCCGGGACAGGAAACACCGGGGAGCTGTTTTTT. This encodes CASSHPGTGNTGELFF.

The chain couples TRBV28 to TRBJ2-1; perhaps TRBD2 as D (6 bases). CDR1 MDHEN and CDR2 SYDVKM come from the germline V gene. CDR3 size: 17 residues. Deletions cut 2 bases from V and 0 bases from J, with 14 bases between. CDR3 nucleotides: TGTGCCAGCAGTTTAACCGGGACTTTAAGCTCCTACAATGAGCAGTTCTTC. Amino acid sequence: CASSLTGTLSSYNEQFF.

This clonotype was counted between two and nine times. The rearrangement joins TRBV11-2 to TRBJ2-1, with 14 bases matching TRBD2. This CDR3 region has 17 residues. CDR1 is SGHAT and CDR2 is FQNNGV in the germline V gene. J was trimmed by 2 bases and V by 5 bases; bases with no gene match: 5. The CDR3 here is CASSRGLAGVAYNEQFF. The CDR3 nucleotides are TGTGCCAGCAGCCGGGGACTAGCGGGAGTAGCCTACAATGAGCAGTTCTTC.

The V and J genes are TRBV5-1 and TRBJ2-1, with 8 bases lining up with TRBD2. CDR1 and CDR2 (germline): SGHRS, YFSETQ. V lost 4 bases, J lost 3 bases, and 12 bases stayed unmatched. The CDR3 sequence is 17 residues long. The CDR3, as DNA: TGCGCCAGCAGCCGCTCAATCCCGGGACTAGACTACAATGAGCAGTTCTTC. Its translation is CASSRSIPGLDYNEQFF.

This clonotype was seen many times. The V gene is TRBV3-1, the J gene TRBJ2-3, with D possibly TRBD2 on 5 matching bases. Germline CDR1 LGHDT, CDR2 YNNKEL (reference sequence). The CDR3 has 14 residues. The germline V and J ends were trimmed by 4 bases and 0 bases, with 8 bases remaining between them. CDR3 sequence (DNA): TGTGCCAGCAGCCCTCCGGGGAGCACAGATACGCAGTATTTT. Residues: CASSPPGSTDTQYF.

This clonotype was observed at least ten times. The CDR3 spells CASIVRDTDTQYF. CDR3 nucleotides: TGTGCCAGCATTGTGCGGGACACAGATACGCAGTATTTT. The chain is built from TRBV7-9 and TRBJ2-3; perhaps TRBD2 as D (6 bases). This CDR3 region has 13 residues. The ends were cut back, 7 bases at V and 2 bases at J, with 10 bases in the middle. Looked up from germline, CDR1 is SEHNR and CDR2 is FQNEAQ (reference sequence).

This chain uses TRBV5-6 with TRBJ2-2; D is undetermined. This CDR3 region has 15 residues. Germline lookup yields CDR1 SGHDT and CDR2 YYEEEE. The V end lost 2 bases, the J end lost 3 bases, and 11 bases lay between the germline ends. Here the CDR3 DNA reads TGTGCCAGCAGCTTACCCAGGACCTACACCGGGGAGCTGTTTTTT. It codes for CASSLPRTYTGELFF.

The sample holds a few counts of this clonotype. This chain joins TRBV5-1 and TRBJ2-1; 12 bases match TRBD2. Germline V gives CDR1 SGHRS, CDR2 YFSETQ. J lost 8 bases, V lost 4 bases, and 13 bases had no gene match. The length of the CDR3 is 17 residues. CDR3 in amino acids: CASSSRTSGTRGDEQFF. The CDR3 DNA reads TGCGCCAGCAGCAGTAGGACTAGCGGGACCAGGGGCGATGAGCAGTTCTTC.

This clonotype was seen more than once but under ten times. This chain uses TRBV25-1 with TRBJ2-7; 10 bases line up with TRBD1. The CDR3 has 16 amino acids. V lost 1 base, J lost 3 bases, and 6 bases stayed unmatched. The germline V gene encodes CDR1 MGHDK and CDR2 SYGVNS. The DNA of the CDR3 is TGTGCCAGCAGTGAATTAACTAGGACAGGGGGCTACGAGCAGTACTTC. This translates into CASSELTRTGGYEQYF.

The chain links TRBV15 to TRBJ2-3; D is unclear. V was cut by 0 bases and J by 7 bases, with 8 bases left in between. There are 13 residues in the CDR3. CDR1 LNHNV and CDR2 YYDKDF come from the germline V gene (reference sequence). The CDR3 DNA is TGTGCCACCAGCAGAGATGGGATAAATACGCAGTATTTT. Its protein product is CATSRDGINTQYF.

This chain links TRBV19 with TRBJ2-1; the match to TRBD2 covers 9 bases. The germline V gene encodes CDR1 LNHDA and CDR2 SQIVND (reference sequence). The CDR3 runs 15 residues. V dropped 1 base and J dropped 9; count of bases not matched to a gene: 7. In nucleotides, the CDR3 is TGTGCCAGTAGTATAGGAGCGGGAGGATTTGGTGAGCAGTTCTTC. Translated, it gives CASSIGAGGFGEQFF.

The chain employs TRBV6-5 and TRBJ1-1; the match to TRBD1 covers 7 bases. The CDR3 covers 17 residues. Germline loops: CDR1 MNHEY, CDR2 SVGAGI. The V gene end was trimmed by 0 bases and the J gene end by 3 bases; junction bases not matched to a gene: 10. CDR3 bases: TGTGCCAGCAGTTACTCCATCTTCGACAGGGAAGACACTGAAGCTTTCTTT. Residues: CASSYSIFDREDTEAFF.

In its sample, this clonotype was seen many times. This chain joins TRBV28 and TRBJ1-1, with D unresolved. With 1 base removed from V and 6 bases from J, the gap between germline ends came to 6 bases. Germline-derived CDR1 and CDR2 are MDHEN and SYDVKM. The CDR3 sequence is 12 residues long. CDR3 residues: CASSLYRSEAFF. DNA of the CDR3: TGTGCCAGCAGTTTATACCGGTCTGAAGCTTTCTTT.

The V call is TRBV19, the J call TRBJ2-1; 7 bases align to TRBD1. J lost 8 bases, V lost 3 bases, and 13 bases had no gene match. This CDR3 contains 16 residues. Germline assignment: CDR1 LNHDA and CDR2 SQIVND (reference sequence). The CDR3 here is CASSIRGTDQDDEQFF. Written as DNA, the CDR3 is TGTGCCAGTAGTATTCGAGGGACAGACCAAGACGATGAGCAGTTCTTC.

V gene TRBV21-1 combines with J gene TRBJ2-7; TRBD2 was called by the table and not checked on the DNA. TRBV21-1 is deemed a pseudogene. The CDR3 is made up of 17 amino acids. The CDR3 region has the DNA TGTGCCAGCAGCCAAAGGTGCGGGGGGGTCCCCAGATTGGAGCAGTACGTC. This sequence encodes CASSQRCGGVPRLEQYV.

The chain couples TRBV7-9 to TRBJ2-5, with a tentative D call TRBD1 (5 bases). Germline CDR1 is SEHNR and CDR2 is FQNEAQ (reference sequence). V was pared by 4 bases and J by 7 bases, with 16 bases between. The CDR3 has 14 residues. CDR3 DNA: TGTGCCAGCAGCTCTCTGTCAGGGCAGGGGACCCAGTACTTC. It specifies CASSSLSGQGTQYF.

This clonotype showed up many times. This sequence joins TRBV5-1 and TRBJ2-7, with 8 bases fitting TRBD1. The CDR3 loop spans 15 amino acids. The V and J ends lost 2 bases and 4 bases, in that order; junction bases with no gene match: 8. Germline-derived CDR1 and CDR2 are SGHRS and YFSETQ. CDR3 DNA sequence: TGCGCCAGCAGCTTCGTCCGGACAGGGAATTACGAGCAGTACGTC. It translates to CASSFVRTGNYEQYV.

This clonotype was found a few times. The rearrangement uses TRBV24-1 and TRBJ2-7; D is ambiguous. Germline CDR1 reads KGHDR; CDR2 reads SFDVKD. The germline V and J ends were trimmed by 2 bases and 3 bases, with 16 bases remaining between them. The CDR3 runs 16 residues. The CDR3 loop reads CATSDSGRIWGYEQYF. Here the CDR3 DNA reads TGTGCCACCAGTGATTCGGGCAGGATTTGGGGCTACGAGCAGTACTTC.